A selection of T cell receptor beta chains follows, all from one sample in a study of cytomegalovirus exposure and HLA in healthy donors. The assay was immunoSEQ multiplex PCR, and TCRdb's table has in-frame clones only and misses some. The data contain around 200,000 clones, over 60% of them singletons. Sequencing was carried out using PBMCs. The receptors shown here come from a man aged 25 to 45 in good health and CMV-seropositive. Both conserved end residues are part of each CDR3. Fields, in order: clone size, J gene, V gene, CDR3 protein. A clone size is listed for some rows: how often the clone was seen (once, few, many), or a class if it is expanded.

clone_size: .
j_call: TRBJ2-3
v_call: TRBV9
cdr3_aa: CASSWGGGRTDTQYF

clone_size: .
j_call: TRBJ2-3
v_call: TRBV6-1
cdr3_aa: CASSGPRSVREGRDTDTQYF

clone_size: .
j_call: TRBJ1-2
v_call: TRBV9
cdr3_aa: CASSVAIHRGNYGYTF

clone_size: .
j_call: TRBJ2-6
v_call: TRBV7-3
cdr3_aa: CATARSSGANVLTF

clone_size: .
j_call: TRBJ1-5
v_call: TRBV19
cdr3_aa: CASTTVGNQPQHF

clone_size: .
j_call: TRBJ1-4
v_call: TRBV6-6
cdr3_aa: CASSSGQGNEKLFF

clone_size: .
j_call: TRBJ2-4
v_call: TRBV19
cdr3_aa: CASSSSGINIQYF

clone_size: .
j_call: TRBJ1-2
v_call: TRBV19
cdr3_aa: CASSIRTGFLPNYGYTF

clone_size: .
j_call: TRBJ2-2
v_call: TRBV11-3
cdr3_aa: CASSLDPGTNTGELFF

clone_size: once
j_call: TRBJ1-6
v_call: TRBV9
cdr3_aa: CASSAGSYNSPLHF

clone_size: few
j_call: TRBJ1-1
v_call: TRBV11-2
cdr3_aa: CASSRTGSPEAFF

clone_size: .
j_call: TRBJ2-2
v_call: TRBV7-9
cdr3_aa: CASSPRFDTGELFF

clone_size: .
j_call: TRBJ1-1
v_call: TRBV11-3
cdr3_aa: CASSSGTGTGSNTEAFF

clone_size: once
j_call: TRBJ1-2
v_call: TRBV19
cdr3_aa: CASSMDRGTYGYTF

clone_size: .
j_call: TRBJ2-7
v_call: TRBV28
cdr3_aa: CASSSSGSSVEQYF

clone_size: .
j_call: TRBJ1-6
v_call: TRBV23-1
cdr3_aa: CASSYSQGANSPLHF

clone_size: .
j_call: TRBJ1-1
v_call: TRBV28
cdr3_aa: CASTYFGGLNTEAFF

clone_size: .
j_call: TRBJ2-2
v_call: TRBV5-4
cdr3_aa: CASSPGGLDTGELFF

clone_size: few
j_call: TRBJ1-1
v_call: TRBV28
cdr3_aa: CASSFITEAFF

clone_size: once
j_call: TRBJ1-2
v_call: TRBV19
cdr3_aa: CATAGQSQGRYGYTF

clone_size: once
j_call: TRBJ2-7
v_call: TRBV5-4
cdr3_aa: CASSQVSGGSYEQYF

clone_size: .
j_call: TRBJ1-1
v_call: TRBV30
cdr3_aa: CAWSSAGGARTEAFF

clone_size: .
j_call: TRBJ2-7
v_call: TRBV21-1
cdr3_aa: CASSKEGTGEQYF

clone_size: .
j_call: TRBJ2-1
v_call: TRBV7-9
cdr3_aa: CSSSRPGNEQFF

clone_size: .
j_call: TRBJ1-1
v_call: TRBV1
cdr3_aa: CTSSQRTGVNTEAFF

clone_size: .
j_call: TRBJ2-1
v_call: TRBV9
cdr3_aa: CASSVALRSYNEQFF

clone_size: .
j_call: TRBJ1-1
v_call: TRBV7-8
cdr3_aa: CASSLVGGMNTEAFF

clone_size: .
j_call: TRBJ2-3
v_call: TRBV29-1
cdr3_aa: CSVGGGGTQYF

clone_size: .
j_call: TRBJ2-1
v_call: TRBV6-1
cdr3_aa: CASSDRETNEQFF

clone_size: once
j_call: TRBJ2-5
v_call: TRBV4-1
cdr3_aa: CASSQVTGSKETQYF

clone_size: once
j_call: TRBJ2-1
v_call: TRBV9
cdr3_aa: CASSVSQSSYNEQFF

clone_size: .
j_call: TRBJ2-1
v_call: TRBV29-1
cdr3_aa: CSATGLAVLTNNEQFF

clone_size: .
j_call: TRBJ2-2
v_call: TRBV28
cdr3_aa: CASSRIQLNTGELFF

clone_size: .
j_call: TRBJ1-6
v_call: TRBV5-1
cdr3_aa: CASSPSGLSDSPLHF

clone_size: .
j_call: TRBJ2-7
v_call: TRBV7-9
cdr3_aa: CASSPLPEQYF

clone_size: .
j_call: TRBJ1-5
v_call: TRBV30
cdr3_aa: CAWSVPYARVAQPQHF

clone_size: .
j_call: TRBJ1-3
v_call: TRBV4-3
cdr3_aa: CASSQDPGSGNTIYF

clone_size: .
j_call: .
v_call: TRBV29-1
cdr3_aa: CSVKLAGLSSYNEQFF

clone_size: .
j_call: TRBJ2-1
v_call: TRBV27
cdr3_aa: CASSFTSGMGNEQFF

clone_size: .
j_call: TRBJ1-6
v_call: TRBV6-1
cdr3_aa: CASSVGQGKNSPLHF

clone_size: .
j_call: TRBJ2-5
v_call: TRBV4-2
cdr3_aa: CASSQDILTQETQYF

clone_size: once
j_call: TRBJ1-1
v_call: TRBV7-9
cdr3_aa: CSSERVTEAFF

clone_size: few
j_call: TRBJ1-1
v_call: TRBV15
cdr3_aa: CATSRRQGSTEAFF

clone_size: once
j_call: TRBJ2-1
v_call: TRBV9
cdr3_aa: CASSARTSGRNEQFF

clone_size: .
j_call: TRBJ1-4
v_call: TRBV30
cdr3_aa: CAWSDFPRSEGEKLFF

clone_size: .
j_call: TRBJ1-2
v_call: TRBV21-1
cdr3_aa: CASITGQDKSNYGYTF

clone_size: .
j_call: TRBJ1-5
v_call: TRBV7-9
cdr3_aa: CASSGGAERNQPQHF

clone_size: .
j_call: TRBJ2-1
v_call: TRBV27
cdr3_aa: CASSSGTGPNEQFF

clone_size: .
j_call: TRBJ1-6
v_call: TRBV7-2
cdr3_aa: CASSLAPGGNNSPLHF

clone_size: .
j_call: TRBJ2-7
v_call: TRBV19
cdr3_aa: CASSKTGDRGPREQYF